This T cell receptor beta chain was sequenced for a study of blood T cell repertoires in COVID-19 (TCRdb year 2020). At the level of the whole study: Samples covering the acute and convalescent phases of COVID-19 were provided by collaborators in the United States, Italy and Spain. The material from the prospective study consisted of cDNA or gDNA derived from T cells, B-cell-depleted T cells, or PBMCs. The dataset comprised deeply sampled blood TCRbeta repertoires from subjects exposed to, actively infected with, or recovered from COVID-19. The repertoires were released in a freely available public database meant as a resource for research on the immune response to SARS-CoV-2. The samples were drawn from two sources: the first 160 participants of the ongoing ImmuneRACE study, and 1,000 to 1,500 subjects contributed by 6 global collaborators. Sample metadata almost always included a de-identified subject ID, COVID-19 status, age in years and sex. Where available, HLA class I and class II types were taken from metadata supplied by the sample provider and were not determined by assay-based typing. Study-wide findings and limitations: The quantity of clinical and demographic metadata differed by source and by participant and was supplied without curation.

Samples from volunteer blood donors who had recovered from COVID-19 were contributed by a second Seattle source. Each collaborating institution followed its own protocols to collect whole blood in K2EDTA tubes. For TCRbeta analysis, collaborators shipped samples as frozen whole blood, isolated PBMCs, or DNA extracted from either of those sample types. On this clone itself: No cognate antigen has been identified for it. Nothing much larger sits one base from this clone, and base qualities are not available.

The germline ends are 12 bases apart after V is trimmed by 6 bases and J by 10 bases. The CDR3 sequence holds 11 residues, the cysteine and phenylalanine included. Only the CDR3 DNA is retained, 33 bases long and in frame from the first base. The germline V gene specifies WSHSY as CDR1 and SAAADI as CDR2. The immunoSEQ Assay, a bias-controlled multiplex PCR, was used to amplify TCRbeta CDR3 regions from genomic DNA. The paper's processing steps were these. Nucleated cell counts per sample were estimated from amplification of reference gene primers within the assay. To quantify the absolute abundance of each unique TCRbeta CDR3 rearrangement, sequence reads were collapsed and filtered. For each sample, productive Simpson clonality was calculated as the square root of Simpson's diversity index over productive rearrangements. Entries here come from immuneACCESS through TCRdb and include only in-frame sequences with V and J called. Some clones fail to appear in such tables; in the studies checked, an unresolved V gene covers under half of the shortfall, and the cause of the remainder is unknown. V and J calls plus clone size are reproduced from that table; the DNA served to infer D and trimming. Here the sample has about 170,000 clones; 83% occur a single time. The ten biggest clones cover roughly 19% of the sample.

The rearranged segments are TRBV10-2 and TRBJ1-1; TRBD1 is possibly the D segment (5 matching bases). The sequence was obtained from a woman aged 70-85 years who had recovered from COVID-19. Sequencing used peripheral blood. The CDR3 sequence is CASRWGEAAFF. The bases read TGCGCCAGCAGGTGGGGGGAGGCAGCTTTCTTT.